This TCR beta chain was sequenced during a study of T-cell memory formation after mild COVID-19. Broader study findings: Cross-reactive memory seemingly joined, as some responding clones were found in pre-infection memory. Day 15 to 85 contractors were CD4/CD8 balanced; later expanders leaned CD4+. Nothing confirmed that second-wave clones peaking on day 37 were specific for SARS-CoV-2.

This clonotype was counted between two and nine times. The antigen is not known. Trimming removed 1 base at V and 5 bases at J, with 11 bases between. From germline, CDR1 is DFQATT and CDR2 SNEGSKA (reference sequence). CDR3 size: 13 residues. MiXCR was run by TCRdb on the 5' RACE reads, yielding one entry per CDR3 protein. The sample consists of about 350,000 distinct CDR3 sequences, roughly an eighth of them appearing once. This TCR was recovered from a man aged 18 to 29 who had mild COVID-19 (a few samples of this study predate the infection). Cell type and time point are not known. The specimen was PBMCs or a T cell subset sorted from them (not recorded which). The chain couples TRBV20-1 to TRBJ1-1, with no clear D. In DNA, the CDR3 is TGCAGTGCTAGAGGGTTCTTGAGGACTGAAGCTTTCTTT. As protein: CSARGFLRTEAFF.